The 30 T cell receptor beta chains below come from one sample, sequenced in a study of shared clonotypes between healthy human individuals. Produced via immunoSEQ multiplex PCR; TCRdb's table is partial and in-frame only. This table holds fewer than 600,000 clones, around 75% found once. The sequenced sample was PBMCs. The receptors were gathered from a woman aged 40 to 50 in good health. Some clones in this sample may be carry-over from other donors' samples.

The chain is built from TRBV4-2 and TRBJ2-1; the D gene could be TRBD1 or TRBD2 (5 bases each). The CDR3 is 11 residues long. V was pared by 4 bases and J by 9 bases, with 7 bases between. CDR1 and CDR2 (germline): LGHNA, YNFKEQ. CDR3 in amino acids: CASSLRGEQFF. Written as DNA, the CDR3 is TGTGCCAGCAGCCTGAGGGGTGAGCAGTTCTTC.

The rearrangement joins TRBV5-8 to TRBJ2-5; D remains unclear. The ends were cut back, 0 bases at V and 2 bases at J, with 5 bases in the middle. The germline gives CDR1 SGHTS, CDR2 YDEGEE. The CDR3 consists of 13 residues. In nucleotides, the CDR3 is TGTGCCAGCAGCTTGGTAGGGCAAGAGACCCAGTACTTC. Translated: CASSLVGQETQYF.

The rearrangement joins TRBV15 to TRBJ1-1; D not resolved. CDR1 and CDR2 (germline): LNHNV, YYDKDF (reference sequence). Trimming removed 4 bases at V and 4 bases at J, with 7 bases between. CDR3 length: 12 amino acids. CDR3: CATSKSVTEAFF. CDR3 bases: TGTGCCACCAGCAAATCGGTCACTGAAGCTTTCTTT. Supplemented by reference TRBV15 and TRBJ1-1, the full variable domain reads DAMVIQNPRYQVTQFGKPVTLSCSQTLNHNVMYWYQQKSSQAPKLLFHYYDKDFNNEADTPDNFQSRRPNTSFCFLDIRSPGLGDTAMYLCATSKSVTEAFFGQGTRLTVV.

The V call is TRBV2, the J call TRBJ1-2; the D is unclear. Germline V lookup: CDR1 SNHLY, CDR2 FYNNEI. This CDR3 is built from 11 residues. Trimming removed 3 bases from V and 9 bases from J, with 8 bases in between. The CDR3 sequence: CASSDEERYTF. Written as DNA, the CDR3 is TGTGCCAGCAGTGATGAGGAGCGCTACACCTTC.

V usage is TRBV11-2 and J usage is TRBJ2-3, with 7 bases identical to TRBD2. The CDR3 extends over 16 amino acids. Germline values: CDR1 SGHAT, CDR2 FQNNGV. Germline trimming cut 5 bases from V and 5 bases from J; bases unmatched to any gene: 13. The CDR3 nucleotides read TGTGCCAGCAGCCTCCGAGGACTAGGAGGTGAAGATACGCAGTATTTT. Protein product: CASSLRGLGGEDTQYF.

This clone has just a few counts. The chain uses TRBV5-1 and TRBJ2-7; 10 positions agree with TRBD1. Germline values: CDR1 SGHRS, CDR2 YFSETQ. This CDR3 comprises 17 residues. V dropped 0 bases and J dropped 6; count of bases not matched to a gene: 12. The CDR3 sequence: CASSLALSTGGMGEQYF. CDR3 coding DNA: TGCGCCAGCAGCTTGGCCCTATCGACAGGGGGCATGGGCGAGCAGTACTTC.

This chain links TRBV5-4 with TRBJ1-2; a weak D match, TRBD1 (5 bases). V shed 0 bases and J shed 4 bases, with 13 bases lying between them. Germline CDR1 is SGHNT and CDR2 is YYREEE (reference sequence). CDR3 length: 15 residues. The CDR3 coding sequence is TGTGCCAGCAGCTTGGGGGGCGCAGATCTCTATGGCTACACCTTC. Translation: CASSLGGADLYGYTF.

This clone has just one count. One junction end disagrees with the germline gene, perhaps due to a read error. V and J are TRBV7-7 and TRBJ2-7; 12 nucleotides line up with TRBD2. The germline gives CDR1 SSHAT, CDR2 FNYEAQ (reference sequence). The CDR3 has 15 amino acids. CDR3 nucleotides: TGTGCTAGCAGCGAACTAGCGGGGGGCCGGGGGGAGCAGTACTTC. Translated, it gives CASSELAGGRGEQYF.

About this clone: Only one base separates this from a far larger clonotype, so it likely reflects a read error. The chain employs TRBV7-6 and TRBJ2-7; TRBD2 aligns across 8 bases. The CDR3 has 18 residues. Germline lookup yields CDR1 SGHVS and CDR2 FNYEAQ. J was trimmed by 2 bases and V by 0 bases; bases with no gene match: 12. The CDR3 DNA reads as TGTGCCAGCAGCTTAGCAGCCTCGGGGGGGGTGAGCCCCTACGAGCAGTACTTC. It is translated as CASSLAASGGVSPYEQYF.

The CDR3 region has the DNA TGTGCCTGGAGTCCTCGGGAGTCACCCCTCCACTTT. It yields the protein CAWSPRESPLHF. The genes are TRBV30 and TRBJ1-6, with D unclear. This CDR3 is built from 12 residues. Trimming took off 2 bases at V and 10 bases at J, with 9 bases between the two ends. Germline CDR1 GTSNPN, CDR2 SVGIG (reference sequence).

The chain recombines TRBV5-4 with TRBJ2-1; 7 bases agree with TRBD2. V lost 3 bases to trimming and J lost 1 base; unmatched junction nucleotides: 4. The CDR3 is 15 amino acids. From germline, CDR1 is SGHNT and CDR2 YYREEE (reference sequence). CDR3 in amino acids: CASSSGLVSYNEQFF. CDR3 nucleotide sequence: TGTGCCAGCAGCTCAGGACTAGTTTCCTACAATGAGCAGTTCTTC.

This chain connects TRBV7-9 to TRBJ2-5; 8 nucleotides align to TRBD1. The CDR3 sequence is 15 residues long. J lost 4 bases, V lost 4 bases, and 8 bases had no gene match. Germline CDR1 and CDR2: SEHNR and FQNEAQ (reference sequence). The CDR3 bases are TGTGCCAGCAGCTCGAGACAGGGGCGGCCAGAGACCCAGTACTTC. It codes for CASSSRQGRPETQYF.

This sequence joins TRBV5-1 and TRBJ2-7; 7 nucleotides line up with TRBD2. The CDR3 runs to 13 residues. Unmatched junction bases numbered 8, after V lost 0 bases and J lost 11 bases. CDR1 and CDR2 from the germline V gene are SGHRS and YFSETQ. The CDR3 is CASSLVGRETEYF. As DNA, the CDR3 is TGCGCCAGCAGCTTGGTAGGGCGGGAGACAGAGTACTTC. Filled out from reference TRBV5-1 and TRBJ2-7, the complete variable domain reads KAGVTQTPRYLIKTRGQQVTLSCSPISGHRSVSWYQQTPGQGLQFLFEYFSETQRNKGNFPGRFSGRQFSNSRSEMNVSTLELGDSALYLCASSLVGRETEYFGPGTRLTVT.

The J gene is TRBJ2-3, the V gene TRBV5-1; D might be TRBD2 (6 bases). Trimming took off 4 bases at V and 1 base at J, with 16 bases between the two ends. In germline, CDR1 is SGHRS, CDR2 YFSETQ. This CDR3 has 16 residues. The CDR3: CASSPRTTGGTDTQYF. Here the CDR3 DNA reads TGCGCCAGCAGCCCGCGGACTACCGGGGGCACAGATACGCAGTATTTT.

This chain connects TRBV7-8 to TRBJ2-2; 12 nucleotides line up with TRBD2. CDR1 is SGHVS and CDR2 is FQNEAQ in the germline V gene. V trimming: 5 bases; J trimming: 5 bases; junction bases outside the gene matches: 9. This CDR3 region has 17 residues. The CDR3 DNA reads as TGTGCCAGCAGCCCAGGAACCGGGACTAGCGGGACCGGGGAGCTGTTTTTT. Its protein product is CASSPGTGTSGTGELFF. Supplemented by reference TRBV7-8 and TRBJ2-2, the full variable domain reads GAGVSQSPRYKVAKRGQDVALRCDPISGHVSLFWYQQALGQGPEFLTYFQNEAQLDKSGLPSDRFFAERPEGSVSTLKIQRTQQEDSAVYLCASSPGTGTSGTGELFFGEGSRLTVL.

This chain uses TRBV2 with TRBJ2-1, with D unresolved. CDR1 SNHLY and CDR2 FYNNEI come from the germline V gene. V was trimmed by 2 bases and J by 0 bases, leaving 8 bases between them. The CDR3 is made up of 15 amino acids. This CDR3 is CASSESPSSYNEQFF. CDR3 nucleotides: TGTGCCAGCAGTGAATCCCCGAGCTCCTACAATGAGCAGTTCTTC.

DNA for the CDR3: TGTGCCAGCAAACCTAGCGGGAGCACAGATACGCAGTATTTT. It encodes CASKPSGSTDTQYF. The chain combines TRBV28 with TRBJ2-3, with 8 nucleotides matching TRBD2. The CDR3 has 14 residues. Germline loops: CDR1 MDHEN, CDR2 SYDVKM. Unmatched junction bases numbered 3, after V lost 7 bases and J lost 0 bases.

In this sample, this clone turned up a few times. The V gene is TRBV18, the J gene TRBJ2-1; perhaps TRBD2 as D (6 bases). V was pared by 2 bases and J by 4 bases, with 15 bases between. Germline loops: CDR1 KGHSH, CDR2 LQKENI. The CDR3 loop spans 16 amino acids. The CDR3 DNA reads TGTGCCAGCTCACCAGGGAGCGGAGGGATTTACAATGAGCAGTTCTTC. It is translated as CASSPGSGGIYNEQFF.

This sequence joins TRBV6-1 and TRBJ2-1; 11 nucleotides align to TRBD2. The CDR3 has 14 amino acids. The germline CDR1 and CDR2 sequences are MNHNS and SASEGT. Trimming removed 3 bases from V and 8 bases from J; junction bases left unmatched: 3. CDR3 sequence (DNA): TGTGCCAGCAGTGATCTAGCGGGAGGCCATGAGCAGTTCTTC. Protein: CASSDLAGGHEQFF.

This chain connects TRBV6-5 to TRBJ1-4; no reliable D call. The CDR3 consists of 13 residues. CDR1 is MNHEY, CDR2 SVGAGI, per germline. V lost 11 bases, J lost 3 bases, and 13 bases lay in between. CDR3 sequence: CASSTAANEKLFF. CDR3 in DNA: TGTGCCTCCTCCACCGCGGCTAATGAAAAACTGTTTTTT.

The rearrangement links TRBV11-2 to TRBJ2-5, with D perhaps TRBD2 (6 bases). The CDR3 extends over 15 amino acids. Trimming removed 5 bases at V and 5 bases at J, with 18 bases between. Germline CDR1 and CDR2: SGHAT and FQNNGV. DNA of the CDR3: TGTGCCAGCAGCCCACCGGGACTTCGAGGGGAGACCCAGTACTTC. Protein: CASSPPGLRGETQYF.

The chain employs TRBV9 and TRBJ1-4; D gene uncertain. CDR3 length equals 14 residues. Germline loops: CDR1 SGDLS, CDR2 YYNGEE. V was pared by 0 bases and J by 5 bases, with 8 bases between. The CDR3, as DNA: TGTGCCAGCAGCGTAGACACAGAAAATGAAAAACTGTTTTTT. Translation gives CASSVDTENEKLFF.

This clone turned up a few times. V usage is TRBV18 and J usage is TRBJ2-2; TRBD2 is a possible D gene (5 bases). The CDR3 sequence is 18 residues long. Trimming removed 3 bases at V and 7 bases at J, with 24 bases between. CDR1 and CDR2 (germline): KGHSH, LQKENI. The CDR3 loop is CASSPFPPRGSSSGELFF. The DNA for the CDR3 is TGTGCCAGCTCACCTTTCCCGCCCCGAGGGAGTTCCAGCGGGGAGCTGTTTTTT.

This clone has just a few counts. The chain recombines TRBV7-9 with TRBJ2-7; D is possibly TRBD2 (5 bases). Germline CDR1 reads SEHNR; CDR2 reads FQNEAQ (reference sequence). This CDR3 contains 13 residues. The germline V and J ends were trimmed by 7 bases and 2 bases, with 12 bases remaining between them. The CDR3 reads CASTPDYPYEQYF. The DNA of the CDR3 is TGTGCCAGCACCCCCGACTACCCCTACGAGCAGTACTTC.

V is TRBV7-2 and J is TRBJ2-7; 12 bases fit TRBD1. The CDR3 length is 15 residues. Trimming removed 5 bases from V and 4 bases from J; junction bases left unmatched: 6. Germline V gene sequence: CDR1 SGHTA, CDR2 FQGNSA. CDR3 nucleotide sequence: TGTGCCAGCAGCCTCCTGGGACAGGGGGCTTACGAGCAGTACTTC. This gives the protein CASSLLGQGAYEQYF.

With regard to this clone: This sample includes further DNA sequences coding for the same CDR3. This chain links TRBV28 with TRBJ2-7; D may be TRBD2 (6 bases). The V gene lost 6 bases and the J gene lost 5 bases, with 11 bases spanning the gap. The CDR3 contains 12 residues. CDR1 and CDR2 from the germline V gene are MDHEN and SYDVKM. The CDR3 DNA sequence: TGTGCCAGCAGCCCAACTAGCCACGAGCAGTACTTC. The encoded protein is CASSPTSHEQYF.

The chain employs TRBV30 and TRBJ1-3, with D perhaps TRBD1 (5 bases). In germline, CDR1 is GTSNPN, CDR2 SVGIG (reference sequence). The CDR3 runs 13 residues. Trimming cost V 7 bases and J 0 bases, with 10 bases left between them. This chain's CDR3 is CASPDSSGNTIYF. CDR3 DNA: TGTGCCTCCCCTGACAGCTCTGGAAACACCATATATTTT.

This chain links TRBV4-2 with TRBJ2-2, with D unclear. Looked up from germline, CDR1 is LGHNA and CDR2 is YNFKEQ. The CDR3 length is 16 residues. V lost 0 bases, J lost 1 base, and 9 bases lay in between. CDR3 sequence (DNA): TGTGCCAGCAGCCAAGATCGTGGCCAGAACACCGGGGAGCTGTTTTTT. Residues: CASSQDRGQNTGELFF.

The chain is built from TRBV28 and TRBJ1-3; no definite D call. Trimming left V 3 bases short and J 7 bases short, with 7 bases between. Germline CDR1 and CDR2: MDHEN and SYDVKM. The CDR3 totals 12 residues. CDR3 DNA sequence: TGTGCCAGCAGTTTCGCAACCAACACCATATATTTT. Amino acid sequence: CASSFATNTIYF.

This clone showed up just once. The rearrangement joins TRBV18 to TRBJ2-7; D is possibly TRBD1 or TRBD2 (6 bases each). The V gene's germline CDR1 is KGHSH and CDR2 LQKENI. Trimming shortened V by 5 bases and J by 3 bases, and 11 bases separated the two germline ends. The CDR3 is 13 residues long. DNA of the CDR3: TGTGCCAGCTCAGCGGGACAAGGCTACGAGCAGTACTTC. Residues: CASSAGQGYEQYF.